One sample yielded the 10 T cell receptor beta chains listed below, sequenced in a study of graft-versus-host responses after intestinal transplantation. Clones were read by immunoSEQ multiplex PCR, and TCRdb kept only the in-frame ones, dropping some. Among under 95,000 clones listed, around 84% were seen once. Which antigens these TCRs recognize remains unknown. Sequenced here: unstimulated CD4+ T cells sorted from spleen or lymph node cells, sampled before intestinal transplant. All receptors derive from a human donor who received an intestinal transplant.

V gene TRBV2 combines with J gene TRBJ2-3; 10 nucleotides agree with TRBD1. The CDR3 is made up of 14 amino acids. Trimming took 6 bases from V and 6 from J; bases not matched to a gene: 6. Germline CDR1 SNHLY, CDR2 FYNNEI. The CDR3 loop reads CASSRDRGPDTQYF. The CDR3 DNA reads as TGTGCCAGCAGCCGGGACAGGGGCCCGGATACGCAGTATTTT.

This sequence joins TRBV6-1 and TRBJ2-2, with D tentatively TRBD2 (5 bases). There are 17 residues in the CDR3. Germline CDR1 and CDR2: MNHNS and SASEGT. Trimming left V 1 base short and J 1 base short, with 13 bases between. Written as DNA, the CDR3 is TGTGCCAGCAGTGAAGTCTTAGCGCAAGAGAACACCGGGGAGCTGTTTTTT. This encodes CASSEVLAQENTGELFF.

The CDR3 region is CASSLGRLAGEDTQYF. CDR3 DNA: TGTGCCAGCAGCTTAGGTCGCCTAGCGGGGGAAGATACGCAGTATTTT. The V gene is TRBV7-8, the J gene TRBJ2-3; 10 nucleotides agree with TRBD2. V was clipped by 1 base and J by 5 bases; unmatched bases: 6. The CDR3 has 16 residues. CDR1 SGHVS and CDR2 FQNEAQ come from the germline V gene. The complete variable domain, with remaining parts taken from reference TRBV7-8 and TRBJ2-3, reads GAGVSQSPRYKVAKRGQDVALRCDPISGHVSLFWYQQALGQGPEFLTYFQNEAQLDKSGLPSDRFFAERPEGSVSTLKIQRTQQEDSAVYLCASSLGRLAGEDTQYFGPGTRLTVL.

V usage is TRBV28 and J usage is TRBJ2-7, with unresolved D. Germline V lookup: CDR1 MDHEN, CDR2 SYDVKM. The ends were cut back, 6 bases at V and 2 bases at J, with 11 bases in the middle. The CDR3 consists of 13 residues. CDR3 nucleotides: TGTGCCAGCAGCAGTGGAAGCGCCTACGAGCAGTACTTC. Protein: CASSSGSAYEQYF.

This sequence joins TRBV5-4 and TRBJ1-2; D unresolved. V was trimmed by 3 bases and J by 3 bases, leaving 12 bases between them. Germline CDR1 and CDR2: SGHNT and YYREEE (reference sequence). There are 14 residues in the CDR3. The CDR3 DNA follows: TGTGCCAGCAGCTCCATTCAGGAATACTATGGCTACACCTTC. Translated, it gives CASSSIQEYYGYTF.

V is TRBV5-1 and J is TRBJ1-5, with 8 bases matching TRBD1. The junction had 5 bases not matched to a gene; V was cut back by 4 bases and J by 2 bases. Germline V CDR1 and CDR2: SGHRS, YFSETQ. There are 15 residues in the CDR3. The CDR3 region has the DNA TGCGCCAGCAGCACGACAGGGGACGGCAATCAGCCCCAGCATTTT. It codes for CASSTTGDGNQPQHF.

V gene TRBV19 combines with J gene TRBJ2-7; possible D gene TRBD2, 6 bases. From germline, CDR1 is LNHDA and CDR2 SQIVND (reference sequence). This CDR3 comprises 12 residues. Between the trimmed V and J ends, which lost 4 bases and 5 bases, there was a span of 9 bases. This CDR3 reads CASSTSGDEQYF. DNA for the CDR3: TGTGCCAGTAGTACGTCGGGAGACGAGCAGTACTTC.

The V and J genes are TRBV19 and TRBJ1-2; 9 bases fit TRBD1. This CDR3 is 13 amino acids long. V lost 7 bases, J lost 6 bases, and 6 bases stayed unmatched. The germline gives CDR1 LNHDA, CDR2 SQIVND (reference sequence). The CDR3 DNA is TGTGCCAGTACCGCGGGACAGGGCGATGGCTACACCTTC. Protein: CASTAGQGDGYTF. Drawing the rest from reference TRBV19 and TRBJ1-2, the complete variable domain is DGGITQSPKYLFRKEGQNVTLSCEQNLNHDAMYWYRQDPGQGLRLIYYSQIVNDFQKGDIAEGYSVSREKKESFPLTVTSAQKNPTAFYLCASTAGQGDGYTFGSGTRLTVV.

The chain is built from TRBV6-5 and TRBJ2-7; the D gene is possibly TRBD2 (6 bases). Germline V lookup: CDR1 MNHEY, CDR2 SVGAGI. This CDR3 is 14 amino acids long. Trimming removed 7 bases from V and 3 bases from J, with 16 bases in between. The CDR3 region is CASTRRREGYEQYF. The CDR3 region has the DNA TGTGCCAGCACCCGGAGGCGGGAAGGCTACGAGCAGTACTTC.

This clone was seen once. The V gene is TRBV5-5, the J gene TRBJ2-7; possibly TRBD1 for D (6 bases). The CDR3 sequence is 14 residues long. CDR1 and CDR2 (germline): SGHKS, YYEKEE (reference sequence). V dropped 4 bases and J dropped 0 bases, with 11 bases sitting between them. For the CDR3, the DNA is TGTGCCAGCAGCATTCCGGGACACTCCTACGAGCAGTACTTC. Translation: CASSIPGHSYEQYF.